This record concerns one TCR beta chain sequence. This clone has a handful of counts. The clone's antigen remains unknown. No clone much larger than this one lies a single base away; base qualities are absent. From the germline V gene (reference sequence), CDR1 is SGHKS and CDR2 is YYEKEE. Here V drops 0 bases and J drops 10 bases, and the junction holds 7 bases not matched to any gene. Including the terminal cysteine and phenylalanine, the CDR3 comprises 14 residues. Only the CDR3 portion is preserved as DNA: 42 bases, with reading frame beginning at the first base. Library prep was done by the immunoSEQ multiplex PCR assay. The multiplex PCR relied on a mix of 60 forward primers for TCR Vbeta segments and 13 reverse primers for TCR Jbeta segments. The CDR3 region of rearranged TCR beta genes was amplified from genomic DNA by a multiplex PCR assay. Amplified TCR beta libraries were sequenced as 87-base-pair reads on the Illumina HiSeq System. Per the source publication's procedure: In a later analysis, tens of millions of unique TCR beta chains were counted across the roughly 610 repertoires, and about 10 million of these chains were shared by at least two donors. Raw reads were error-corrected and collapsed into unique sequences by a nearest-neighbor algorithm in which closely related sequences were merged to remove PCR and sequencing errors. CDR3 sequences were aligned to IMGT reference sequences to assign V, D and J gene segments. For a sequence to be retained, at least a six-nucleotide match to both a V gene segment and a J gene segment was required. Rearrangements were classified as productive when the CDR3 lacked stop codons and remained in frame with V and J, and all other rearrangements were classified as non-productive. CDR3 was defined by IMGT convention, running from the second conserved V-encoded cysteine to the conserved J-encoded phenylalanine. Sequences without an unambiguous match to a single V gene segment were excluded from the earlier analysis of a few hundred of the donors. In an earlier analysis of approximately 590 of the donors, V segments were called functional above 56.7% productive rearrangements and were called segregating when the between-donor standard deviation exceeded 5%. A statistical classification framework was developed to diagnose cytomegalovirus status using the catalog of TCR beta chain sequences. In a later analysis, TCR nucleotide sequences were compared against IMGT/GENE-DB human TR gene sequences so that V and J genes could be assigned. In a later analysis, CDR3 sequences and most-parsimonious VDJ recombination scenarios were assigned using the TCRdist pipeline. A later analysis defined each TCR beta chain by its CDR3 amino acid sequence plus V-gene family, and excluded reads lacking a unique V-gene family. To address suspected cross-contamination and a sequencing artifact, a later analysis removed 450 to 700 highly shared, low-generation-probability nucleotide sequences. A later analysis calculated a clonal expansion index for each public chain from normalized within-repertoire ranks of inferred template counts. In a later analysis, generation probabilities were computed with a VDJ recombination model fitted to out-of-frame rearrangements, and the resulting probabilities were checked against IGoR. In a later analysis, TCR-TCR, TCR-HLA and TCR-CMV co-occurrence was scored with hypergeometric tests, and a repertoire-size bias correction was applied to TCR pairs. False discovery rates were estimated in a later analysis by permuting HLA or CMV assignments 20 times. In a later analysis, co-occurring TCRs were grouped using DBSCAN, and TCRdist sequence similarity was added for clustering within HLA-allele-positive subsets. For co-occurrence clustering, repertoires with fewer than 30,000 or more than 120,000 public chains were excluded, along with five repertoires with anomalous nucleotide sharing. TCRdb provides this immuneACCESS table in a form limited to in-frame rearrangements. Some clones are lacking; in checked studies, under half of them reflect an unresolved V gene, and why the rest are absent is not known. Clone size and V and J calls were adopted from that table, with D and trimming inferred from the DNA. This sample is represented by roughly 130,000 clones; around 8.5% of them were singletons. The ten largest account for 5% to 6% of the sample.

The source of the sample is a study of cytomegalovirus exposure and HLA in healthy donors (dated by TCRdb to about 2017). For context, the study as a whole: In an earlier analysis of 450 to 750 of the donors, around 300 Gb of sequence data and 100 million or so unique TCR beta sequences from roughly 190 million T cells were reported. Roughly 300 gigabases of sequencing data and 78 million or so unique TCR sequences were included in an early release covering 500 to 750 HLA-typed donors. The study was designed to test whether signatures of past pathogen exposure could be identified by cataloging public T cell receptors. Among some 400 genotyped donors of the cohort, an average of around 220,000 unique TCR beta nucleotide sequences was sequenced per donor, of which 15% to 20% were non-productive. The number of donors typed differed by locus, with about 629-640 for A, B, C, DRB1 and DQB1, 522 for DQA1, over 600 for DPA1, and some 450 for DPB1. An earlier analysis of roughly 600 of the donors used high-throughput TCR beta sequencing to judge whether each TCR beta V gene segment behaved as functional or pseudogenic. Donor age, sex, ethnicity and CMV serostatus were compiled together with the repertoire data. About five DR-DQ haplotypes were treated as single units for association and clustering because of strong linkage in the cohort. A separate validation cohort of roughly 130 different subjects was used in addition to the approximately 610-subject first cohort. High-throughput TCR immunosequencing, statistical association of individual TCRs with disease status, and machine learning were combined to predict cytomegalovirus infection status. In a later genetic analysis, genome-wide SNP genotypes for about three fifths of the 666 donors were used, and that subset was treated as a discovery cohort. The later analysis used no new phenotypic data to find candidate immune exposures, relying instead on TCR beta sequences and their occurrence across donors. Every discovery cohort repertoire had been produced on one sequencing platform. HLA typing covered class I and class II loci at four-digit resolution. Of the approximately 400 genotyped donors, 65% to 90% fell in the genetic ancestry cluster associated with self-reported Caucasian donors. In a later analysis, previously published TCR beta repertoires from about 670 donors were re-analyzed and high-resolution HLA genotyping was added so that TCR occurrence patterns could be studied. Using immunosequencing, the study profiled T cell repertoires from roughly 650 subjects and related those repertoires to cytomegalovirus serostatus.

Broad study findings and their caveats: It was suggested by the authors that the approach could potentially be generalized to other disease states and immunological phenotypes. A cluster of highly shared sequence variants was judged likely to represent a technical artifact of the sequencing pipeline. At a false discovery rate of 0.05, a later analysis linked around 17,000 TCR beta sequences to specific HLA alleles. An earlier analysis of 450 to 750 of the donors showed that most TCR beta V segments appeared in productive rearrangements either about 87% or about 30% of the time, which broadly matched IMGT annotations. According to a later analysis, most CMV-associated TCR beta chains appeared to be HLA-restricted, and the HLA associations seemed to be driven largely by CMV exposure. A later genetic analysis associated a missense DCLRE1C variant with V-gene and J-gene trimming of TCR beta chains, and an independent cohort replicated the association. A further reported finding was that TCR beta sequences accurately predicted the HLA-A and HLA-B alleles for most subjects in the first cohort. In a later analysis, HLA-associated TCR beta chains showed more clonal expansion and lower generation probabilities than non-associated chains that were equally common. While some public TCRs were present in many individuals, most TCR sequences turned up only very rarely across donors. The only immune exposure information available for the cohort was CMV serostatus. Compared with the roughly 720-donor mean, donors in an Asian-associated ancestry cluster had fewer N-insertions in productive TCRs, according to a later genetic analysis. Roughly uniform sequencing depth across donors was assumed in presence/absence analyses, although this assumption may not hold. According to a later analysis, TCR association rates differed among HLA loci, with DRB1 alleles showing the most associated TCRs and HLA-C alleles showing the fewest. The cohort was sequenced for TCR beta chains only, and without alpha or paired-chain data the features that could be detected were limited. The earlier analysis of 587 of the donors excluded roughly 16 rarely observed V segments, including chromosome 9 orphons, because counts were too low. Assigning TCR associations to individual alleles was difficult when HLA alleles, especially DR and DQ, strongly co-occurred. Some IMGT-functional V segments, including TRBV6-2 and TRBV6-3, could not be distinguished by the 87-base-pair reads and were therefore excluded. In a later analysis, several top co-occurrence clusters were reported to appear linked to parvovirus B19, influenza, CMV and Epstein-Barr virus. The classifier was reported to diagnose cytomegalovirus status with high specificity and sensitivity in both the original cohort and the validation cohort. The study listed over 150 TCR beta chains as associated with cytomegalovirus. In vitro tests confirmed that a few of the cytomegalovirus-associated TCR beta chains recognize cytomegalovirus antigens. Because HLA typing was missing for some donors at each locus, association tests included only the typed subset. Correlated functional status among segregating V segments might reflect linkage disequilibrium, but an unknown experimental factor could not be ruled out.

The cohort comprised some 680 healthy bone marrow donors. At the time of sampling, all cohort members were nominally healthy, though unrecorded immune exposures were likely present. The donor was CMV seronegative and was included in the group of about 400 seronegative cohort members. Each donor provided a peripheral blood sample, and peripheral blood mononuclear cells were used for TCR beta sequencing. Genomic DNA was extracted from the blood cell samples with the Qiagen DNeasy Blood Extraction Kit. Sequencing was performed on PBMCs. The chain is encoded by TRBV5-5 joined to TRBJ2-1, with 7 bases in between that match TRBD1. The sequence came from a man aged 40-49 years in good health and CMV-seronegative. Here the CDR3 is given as CASSLVGQQNEQFF. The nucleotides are TGTGCCAGCAGCTTGGTGGGACAGCAGAACGAGCAGTTCTTC.